Sequencing of this T cell receptor (beta chain) was carried out in a study of naive and memory T cell subsets. Findings and caveats of the study: Over 85% of naive TCR sequences appeared only once, unlike memory subsets. Possibly reflecting memory cells re-expressing CD45RA, a few larger clonotypes occurred in naive repertoires, especially CD8.

The beta constant-region primer was an equimolar mix of two oligonucleotides covering TRBC1 and TRBC2. Nested alpha and beta constant-region primers with the SP2 primer drove four PCR rounds on ligated cDNA. An oligonucleotide with the SP2 primer and a 12-nucleotide UMI was ligated to the cDNA 3' end. MiXCR, run by TCRdb on the UMI-ligation and nested PCR reads, gives a single entry per CDR3 protein. The sample carries under 150,000 distinct CDR3 sequences, about 20% recorded once. Worth noting for this clonotype: The antigen is unknown.

Input material: naive CD8+ T cells from blood. This receptor was identified in a human donor in good health.

The CDR3 DNA is TGTGCCAGCAGCTTACCTATCTCAGCATCCTACGAGCAGTACTTC. Its protein product is CASSLPISASYEQYF. The chain joins TRBV11-2 to TRBJ2-7; D remains ambiguous. The CDR3 runs to 15 residues. Germline CDR1 and CDR2: SGHAT and FQNNGV. V lost 2 bases and J 1 base, leaving 12 bases between the germline ends.